Listed below are T cell receptor beta chains from one sample, sequenced in a study of cytomegalovirus exposure and HLA in healthy donors. The repertoire was sequenced with immunoSEQ multiplex PCR; TCRdb's copy has only in-frame clones and lacks some. Listed are about 130,000 clones; 2% to 2.5% falls within the top ten. The sample consisted of PBMCs. The receptors were gathered from a man between 35 and 55 years old in good health and CMV-seronegative. The CDR3 runs from the conserved cysteine through the conserved F or W. Fields, in order: V gene, D gene, J gene, CDR3 protein, CDR3 DNA. A D gene is named only where the DNA matches it firmly.

V gene: TRBV6-6
D gene: NA
J gene: TRBJ2-1
CDR3 protein: CASSLSRIGGRDEQFF
CDR3 DNA: TGTGCCAGCAGCCTAAGTCGTATCGGAGGTAGGGATGAGCAGTTCTTC

V gene: TRBV5-1
D gene: TRBD1
J gene: TRBJ2-7
CDR3 protein: CASSLVGTAYEQYF
CDR3 DNA: TGCGCCAGCAGCTTGGTCGGGACAGCCTACGAGCAGTACTTC

V gene: TRBV7-9
D gene: NA
J gene: TRBJ2-7
CDR3 protein: CASSLTGKHYEQYF
CDR3 DNA: TGTGCCAGCAGCTTAACCGGGAAACACTACGAGCAGTACTTC

V gene: TRBV27
D gene: TRBD2
J gene: TRBJ2-7
CDR3 protein: CASSSSGTSVYEQYF
CDR3 DNA: TGTGCCAGCAGTTCCTCCGGGACTAGCGTTTACGAGCAGTACTTC

V gene: TRBV7-2
D gene: TRBD1
J gene: TRBJ2-7
CDR3 protein: CASSADRGNEQYF
CDR3 DNA: TGTGCCAGCAGCGCGGACAGGGGGAACGAGCAGTACTTC

V gene: TRBV20-1
D gene: NA
J gene: TRBJ2-7
CDR3 protein: CSASPIYEQYF
CDR3 DNA: TGCAGTGCTAGTCCAATTTACGAGCAGTACTTC

V gene: TRBV11-3
D gene: TRBD1
J gene: TRBJ1-2
CDR3 protein: CASSSHVTGGHGYTF
CDR3 DNA: TGTGCCAGCAGCTCCCATGTAACAGGGGGCCATGGCTACACCTTC

V gene: TRBV28
D gene: NA
J gene: TRBJ2-7
CDR3 protein: CASSIRVAGYEQYF
CDR3 DNA: TGTGCCAGCAGTATTCGGGTCGCGGGCTACGAGCAGTACTTC

V gene: TRBV6-6
D gene: NA
J gene: TRBJ2-5
CDR3 protein: CASSYPAVQETQYF
CDR3 DNA: TGTGCCAGCAGTTACCCTGCGGTACAAGAGACCCAGTACTTC

V gene: TRBV30
D gene: NA
J gene: TRBJ1-5
CDR3 protein: CAWGGQKNQPQHF
CDR3 DNA: TGTGCCTGGGGTGGACAGAAGAATCAGCCCCAGCATTTT

V gene: TRBV11-2
D gene: NA
J gene: TRBJ2-7
CDR3 protein: CASSLGLGIASYEQYF
CDR3 DNA: TGTGCCAGCAGCTTAGGTTTGGGTATAGCGTCCTACGAGCAGTACTTC

V gene: TRBV5-1
D gene: NA
J gene: TRBJ2-3
CDR3 protein: CASSKTGLSTDTQYF
CDR3 DNA: TGCGCCAGCAGTAAGACAGGCTTAAGCACAGATACGCAGTATTTT

V gene: TRBV30
D gene: NA
J gene: TRBJ1-3
CDR3 protein: CAWSSTASPGNTIYF
CDR3 DNA: TGTGCCTGGAGTTCCACAGCCAGTCCTGGAAACACCATATATTTT

V gene: TRBV2
D gene: NA
J gene: TRBJ1-4
CDR3 protein: CASSRGEGVGEKLFF
CDR3 DNA: TGTGCCAGCAGCCGAGGGGAGGGGGTAGGGGAAAAACTGTTTTTT

V gene: TRBV5-6
D gene: TRBD1
J gene: TRBJ1-4
CDR3 protein: CASSQQTGGGKLFF
CDR3 DNA: TGTGCCAGCAGCCAGCAGACAGGGGGAGGGAAACTGTTTTTT

V gene: TRBV6-5
D gene: TRBD1
J gene: TRBJ1-5
CDR3 protein: CASREQGESQPQHF
CDR3 DNA: TGTGCCAGCAGAGAACAGGGGGAGAGTCAGCCCCAGCATTTT

V gene: TRBV6-6
D gene: TRBD1
J gene: TRBJ2-3
CDR3 protein: CASSPDRGTDTQYF
CDR3 DNA: TGTGCCAGCAGTCCCGACAGGGGCACAGATACGCAGTATTTT

V gene: TRBV28
D gene: TRBD1
J gene: TRBJ2-7
CDR3 protein: CASRPGTGWSYEQYF
CDR3 DNA: TGTGCCAGCAGGCCGGGGACAGGGTGGTCCTACGAGCAGTACTTC

V gene: TRBV5-4
D gene: TRBD2
J gene: TRBJ2-1
CDR3 protein: CASSLGTSGSRVEQFF
CDR3 DNA: TGTGCCAGCAGCTTGGGGACTAGCGGGAGTCGTGTTGAGCAGTTCTTC

V gene: TRBV5-1
D gene: NA
J gene: TRBJ1-4
CDR3 protein: CASSPARGRDEKLFF
CDR3 DNA: TGCGCCAGCAGCCCTGCGCGGGGGAGAGATGAAAAACTGTTTTTT

V gene: TRBV19
D gene: TRBD1
J gene: TRBJ2-7
CDR3 protein: CASTGDRSDEQYF
CDR3 DNA: TGTGCCAGTACTGGGGACAGGAGCGACGAGCAGTACTTC

V gene: TRBV27
D gene: TRBD1
J gene: TRBJ2-1
CDR3 protein: CASSFRSGQRKKSSYNEQFF
CDR3 DNA: TGTGCCAGCAGTTTCCGATCGGGACAGCGGAAAAAAAGCTCCTACAATGAGCAGTTCTTC

V gene: TRBV7-9
D gene: TRBD2
J gene: TRBJ2-5
CDR3 protein: CASSPWVLAGGGQETQYF
CDR3 DNA: TGTGCCAGCAGCCCCTGGGTCCTAGCGGGAGGGGGACAAGAGACCCAGTACTTC

V gene: TRBV28
D gene: TRBD2
J gene: TRBJ2-7
CDR3 protein: CASSLGGLAGGEQYF
CDR3 DNA: TGTGCCAGCAGTTTAGGGGGACTAGCGGGAGGCGAGCAGTACTTC

V gene: TRBV5-1
D gene: TRBD1
J gene: TRBJ1-1
CDR3 protein: CASRTGPQSTEAFF
CDR3 DNA: TGCGCCAGTAGGACAGGGCCCCAGTCCACTGAAGCTTTCTTT

V gene: TRBV5-1
D gene: TRBD2
J gene: TRBJ2-1
CDR3 protein: CASSLGPGLAGVSQFF
CDR3 DNA: TGCGCCAGCAGCTTGGGTCCGGGACTAGCGGGAGTGTCGCAGTTCTTC

V gene: TRBV5-1
D gene: NA
J gene: TRBJ2-1
CDR3 protein: CASSFAGNEQFF
CDR3 DNA: TGCGCCAGCAGCTTCGCGGGGAATGAGCAGTTCTTC

V gene: TRBV7-7
D gene: TRBD1
J gene: TRBJ2-2
CDR3 protein: CASSPRQGATGELFF
CDR3 DNA: TGTGCTAGCAGCCCTCGCCAGGGGGCAACCGGGGAGCTGTTTTTT

V gene: TRBV6-1
D gene: TRBD1
J gene: TRBJ1-5
CDR3 protein: CASRGTVNQPQHF
CDR3 DNA: TGTGCCAGCAGAGGGACAGTGAATCAGCCCCAGCATTTT

V gene: TRBV5-4
D gene: NA
J gene: TRBJ2-6
CDR3 protein: CASSVGSRTVGANVLTF
CDR3 DNA: TGTGCCAGCAGCGTGGGATCCCGGACAGTGGGGGCCAACGTCCTGACTTTC

V gene: TRBV9
D gene: TRBD1
J gene: TRBJ2-3
CDR3 protein: CASSADRGTDTQYF
CDR3 DNA: TGTGCCAGCAGCGCGGACAGGGGAACAGATACGCAGTATTTT

V gene: TRBV27
D gene: NA
J gene: TRBJ1-1
CDR3 protein: CASSFAGYNTEAFF
CDR3 DNA: TGTGCCAGCAGTTTTGCAGGGTATAACACTGAAGCTTTCTTT

V gene: TRBV11-2
D gene: NA
J gene: TRBJ2-5
CDR3 protein: CASSPWSREVQETQYF
CDR3 DNA: TGTGCCAGCAGTCCTTGGTCGAGGGAAGTCCAAGAGACCCAGTACTTC

V gene: TRBV25-1
D gene: TRBD1
J gene: TRBJ1-5
CDR3 protein: CASSAQGAVQPQHF
CDR3 DNA: TGTGCCAGCAGTGCCCAGGGGGCCGTTCAGCCCCAGCATTTT

V gene: TRBV7-9
D gene: TRBD2
J gene: TRBJ2-7
CDR3 protein: CASSYIAGGISYEQYF
CDR3 DNA: TGTGCCAGCAGCTATATAGCGGGAGGGATCTCCTACGAGCAGTACTTC

V gene: TRBV2
D gene: TRBD2
J gene: TRBJ2-5
CDR3 protein: CASSLAGGYQETQYF
CDR3 DNA: TGTGCCAGCAGCCTAGCGGGAGGGTACCAAGAGACCCAGTACTTC

V gene: TRBV5-5
D gene: NA
J gene: TRBJ1-1
CDR3 protein: CASSRSPPEAFF
CDR3 DNA: TGTGCCAGCAGCCGCAGTCCGCCTGAAGCTTTCTTT

V gene: TRBV30
D gene: NA
J gene: TRBJ1-4
CDR3 protein: CAWMRTGLGEKLFF
CDR3 DNA: TGTGCCTGGATGAGGACGGGACTGGGTGAAAAACTGTTTTTT

V gene: TRBV10-3
D gene: NA
J gene: TRBJ1-1
CDR3 protein: CAISLLARGTTEAFF
CDR3 DNA: TGTGCCATCAGCCTTTTGGCCAGGGGTACCACTGAAGCTTTCTTT

V gene: TRBV30
D gene: NA
J gene: TRBJ1-6
CDR3 protein: CALASGDSPLHF
CDR3 DNA: TGTGCCTTAGCCTCGGGAGATTCACCCCTCCACTTT

V gene: TRBV7-8
D gene: NA
J gene: TRBJ2-3
CDR3 protein: CASSKHRGLGGNSDTQYF
CDR3 DNA: TGTGCCAGCAGCAAACACAGGGGTCTGGGCGGGAACTCAGATACGCAGTATTTT

V gene: TRBV5-1
D gene: TRBD1
J gene: TRBJ1-2
CDR3 protein: CASSWTGGSGYGYTF
CDR3 DNA: TGCGCCAGCAGCTGGACAGGGGGAAGTGGCTATGGCTACACCTTC

V gene: TRBV11-3
D gene: TRBD1
J gene: TRBJ2-7
CDR3 protein: CASSLYGGQDYEQYF
CDR3 DNA: TGTGCCAGCAGCTTATATGGGGGACAGGACTACGAGCAGTACTTC

V gene: TRBV28
D gene: TRBD1
J gene: TRBJ2-7
CDR3 protein: CASSSRQGGMNEQYF
CDR3 DNA: TGTGCCAGCAGTTCCCGACAGGGGGGGATGAACGAGCAGTACTTC